The rows below give T cell receptor beta chains drawn from one sample of a study of T cells of healthy individuals. TCRdb analysed the 5' RACE reads with MiXCR anew, one entry per CDR3 protein. The repertoire holds 63,000 or so distinct CDR3 sequences, with about 16% as singletons. These receptor sequences come from a human donor in good health. CDR3s include the opening cysteine and the closing phenylalanine or tryptophan. A D gene is named only where the DNA matches it firmly. Clone size is stated in some rows and not others, as once, few, many or a class when expanded.

abundance | j_gene | v_gene | d_gene | CDR3aa | CDR3nt
many | TRBJ2-7 | TRBV19 | . | CASSIQGSYEQYF | TGTGCCAGTAGTATACAGGGATCCTACGAGCAGTACTTC
many | TRBJ2-1 | TRBV10-3 | TRBD2 | CAISGTSGSNEQFF | TGTGCCATCAGTGGGACTAGCGGGAGCAATGAGCAGTTCTTC
many | TRBJ1-5 | TRBV4-1 | . | CASSQDGANSNQPQHF | TGCGCCAGCAGCCAAGATGGGGCCAATAGCAATCAGCCCCAGCATTTT
many | TRBJ1-3 | TRBV20-1 | . | CSARVGNTIYF | TGCAGTGCTAGAGTTGGAAACACCATATATTTT
many | TRBJ2-3 | TRBV29-1 | . | CSVEANTDTQYF | TGCAGCGTTGAGGCAAACACAGATACGCAGTATTTT
many | TRBJ1-5 | TRBV27 | . | CASSPSRGNQPQHF | TGTGCCAGCAGTCCAAGTCGGGGCAATCAGCCCCAGCATTTT
many | TRBJ2-3 | TRBV5-1 | . | CASSLATVPDTQYF | TGCGCCAGCAGCTTGGCTACAGTTCCAGATACGCAGTATTTT
many | TRBJ2-1 | TRBV29-1 | TRBD2 | CSVVLAESSYNEQFF | TGCAGCGTTGTACTAGCGGAGAGCTCCTACAATGAGCAGTTCTTC
many | TRBJ2-4 | TRBV4-1 | TRBD2 | CASSQGLAGGKAKNIQYF | TGCGCCAGCAGCCAAGGACTAGCGGGGGGGAAAGCCAAAAACATTCAGTACTTC
. | TRBJ1-2 | TRBV5-1 | . | CASSSRDTGDGYTF | TGCGCCAGCAGCTCCCGGGACACAGGAGATGGCTACACCTTC
many | TRBJ2-2 | TRBV4-1 | TRBD2 | CASSPGLATGELFF | TGCGCCAGCAGCCCAGGACTAGCCACCGGGGAGCTGTTTTTT
once | TRBJ2-5 | TRBV18 | . | CASSPSYREETQYF | TGTGCCAGCTCACCGTCATACAGGGAAGAGACCCAGTACTTC
few | TRBJ2-7 | TRBV5-4 | . | CASSLDGSGSYEQYF | TGTGCCAGCAGCTTGGACGGTTCGGGTTCCTACGAGCAGTACTTC
many | TRBJ1-1 | TRBV20-1 | . | CSASSMSAEAFF | TGCAGTGCTAGTTCGATGAGCGCTGAAGCTTTCTTT
many | TRBJ1-5 | TRBV10-3 | . | CASHRDSNQPQHF | TGTGCCAGCCACCGGGACAGCAATCAGCCCCAGCATTTT
few | TRBJ2-5 | TRBV15 | TRBD2 | CATSFGTKETQYF | TGTGCCACCTCCTTTGGGACTAAAGAGACCCAGTACTTC
. | TRBJ2-5 | TRBV4-1 | . | CASSLGLGPQETQYF | TGCGCCAGCAGCCTAGGGTTGGGCCCACAAGAGACCCAGTACTTC
many | TRBJ2-5 | TRBV24-1 | . | CATSDLRVGETQYF | TGTGCCACCAGTGATTTGAGGGTTGGAGAGACCCAGTACTTC
. | TRBJ2-4 | TRBV30 | . | CAWREYAGISIQYF | TGTGCCTGGAGAGAGTACGCCGGGATCTCAATTCAGTACTTC
. | TRBJ2-1 | TRBV7-6 | . | CASSLGRERANEQFF | TGTGCCAGCAGCTTAGGGAGAGAAAGGGCCAATGAGCAGTTCTTC
. | TRBJ1-2 | TRBV2 | TRBD1 | CASSEIGTANGYTF | TGTGCCAGCAGTGAAATTGGGACAGCAAATGGCTACACCTTC
many | TRBJ1-5 | TRBV12-3/TRBV12-4 | . | CASSSGKSQPQHF | TGTGCCAGCAGTTCAGGGAAATCTCAGCCCCAGCATTTT
few | TRBJ2-4 | TRBV24-1 | TRBD1 | CATSAPRTGGINIQYF | TGTGCCACCAGTGCCCCAAGGACAGGCGGAATAAACATTCAGTACTTC
few | TRBJ2-5 | TRBV21-1 | . | CASSRPPGRVQETQYF | TGTGCCAGCAGTCGTCCCCCAGGCAGGGTCCAAGAGACCCAGTACTTC
. | TRBJ1-1 | TRBV5-1 | . | CARSWVRGGTEAFF | TGCGCCAGGAGCTGGGTCAGGGGAGGGACTGAAGCTTTCTTT
. | TRBJ2-3 | TRBV6-4 | TRBD2 | CASSDGTSGRATDTQYF | TGTGCCAGCAGTGACGGGACTAGCGGGAGGGCCACAGATACGCAGTATTTT
. | TRBJ2-7 | TRBV6-5 | . | CASSYGGRPYEQYF | TGTGCCAGCAGTTACGGGGGAAGGCCCTACGAGCAGTACTTC
few | TRBJ1-6 | TRBV20-1 | . | CSASVQVGYNSPLHF | TGCAGTGCTAGTGTGCAGGTTGGGTATAATTCACCCCTCCACTTT
many | TRBJ2-1 | TRBV12-3/TRBV12-4 | . | CASSPPGLVGQFF | TGTGCCAGCAGCCCGCCGGGTCTTGTTGGGCAGTTCTTC
many | TRBJ1-5 | TRBV2 | . | CASSERQVGGNQPQHF | TGTGCCAGCAGTGAGCGACAGGTGGGGGGCAATCAGCCCCAGCATTTT
many | TRBJ2-1 | TRBV7-9 | . | CASTMPAIYEQFF | TGTGCCAGCACCATGCCCGCGATCTATGAGCAGTTCTTC
many | TRBJ2-7 | TRBV27 | . | CASSYGPAPTYEQYF | TGTGCCAGCAGTTACGGGCCCGCTCCCACCTACGAGCAGTACTTC
many | TRBJ2-7 | TRBV30 | . | CAWSVHREGEQYF | TGTGCCTGGAGTGTACACAGGGAGGGCGAGCAGTACTTC
few | TRBJ2-2 | TRBV3-1 | TRBD2 | CASSQGDLRGGRFGELFF | TGTGCCAGCAGCCAAGGGGATCTCCGGGGGGGCCGGTTCGGGGAGCTGTTTTTT
. | TRBJ2-7 | TRBV30 | TRBD1 | CAWSVPGTEFSYEQYF | TGTGCCTGGAGTGTACCCGGGACAGAGTTCTCCTACGAGCAGTACTTC
few | TRBJ1-2 | TRBV4-2 | . | CASSQEYRAGVNGYTF | TGTGCCAGCAGCCAAGAATACAGGGCCGGCGTCAATGGCTACACCTTC
few | TRBJ2-5 | TRBV11-1 | TRBD1 | CASSLQLDRGRETQYF | TGTGCCAGCAGCTTACAATTGGACAGGGGGCGAGAGACCCAGTACTTC
. | TRBJ2-5 | TRBV5-1 | . | CASSLALRQETQYF | TGCGCCAGCAGCTTGGCGCTCAGGCAAGAGACCCAGTACTTC
. | TRBJ2-3 | TRBV12-5 | TRBD1 | CASGRTGGATDTQYF | TGTGCTAGTGGTCGGACAGGGGGCGCAACAGATACGCAGTATTTT
few | TRBJ2-3 | TRBV2 | TRBD2 | CATQRVRWELAGSTDTQYF | TGTGCCACCCAGAGGGTCCGGTGGGAGCTAGCGGGAAGCACAGATACGCAGTATTTT
many | TRBJ2-3 | TRBV4-2 | . | CASRGTDTQYF | TGTGCCAGCAGGGGCACAGATACGCAGTATTTT
. | TRBJ2-5 | TRBV7-3 | TRBD2 | CASSLNPGGPGETQYF | TGTGCCAGCAGCTTAAATCCGGGGGGGCCGGGAGAGACCCAGTACTTC
few | TRBJ2-1 | TRBV5-1 | . | CASSLNGGHEQFF | TGCGCCAGCAGCTTGAACGGAGGGCATGAGCAGTTCTTC
few | TRBJ2-5 | TRBV20-1 | . | CSARPHRDWGETQYF | TGCAGTGCTAGACCCCACCGGGACTGGGGGGAGACCCAGTACTTC
. | TRBJ2-1 | TRBV6-2/TRBV6-3 | . | CASSFGHNGQFF | TGTGCCAGCAGTTTCGGCCACAATGGGCAGTTCTTC
few | TRBJ2-7 | TRBV24-1 | . | CATSAPSGTHEQYF | TGTGCCACCAGTGCCCCATCCGGGACCCACGAGCAGTACTTC
many | TRBJ2-3 | TRBV20-1 | TRBD2 | CSAYTGLADTDTQYF | TGCAGTGCGTACACGGGACTAGCGGATACAGATACGCAGTATTTT
. | TRBJ2-7 | TRBV6-6 | . | CASSYGTSGYEQYF | TGTGCCAGCAGTTACGGGACATCCGGCTACGAGCAGTACTTC
. | TRBJ2-3 | TRBV3-1 | . | CASSQETGRTDTQYF | TGTGCCAGCAGCCAAGAAACGGGGCGAACAGATACGCAGTATTTT
many | TRBJ2-2 | TRBV24-1 | . | CATRDVANTGELFF | TGTGCCACCAGAGATGTCGCGAACACCGGGGAGCTGTTTTTT
. | TRBJ1-5 | TRBV12-3/TRBV12-4 | . | CANTLHSSNQPQHF | TGTGCCAACACACTCCACAGCTCCAATCAGCCCCAGCATTTT
. | TRBJ2-2 | TRBV19 | TRBD2 | CASSIGPRGSGELFF | TGTGCCAGTAGTATAGGACCGCGGGGGTCCGGGGAGCTGTTTTTT
. | TRBJ2-3 | TRBV7-2 | TRBD2 | CARRAGAAGDTQYF | TGTGCCAGGAGAGCGGGGGCCGCAGGGGATACGCAGTATTTT